The text below deals with one T cell receptor (beta chain). Its antigen is still unknown. Anyone with other autoimmune disease or infection in the prior four weeks was excluded. This record comes from a study of type 1 and type 2 diabetes patients. Study context: A total of 15 million to 20 million paired-end reads came from the whole study.

Genomic DNA was the PCR template. Multiplex PCR with 30 forward and 13 reverse primers amplified the TCR beta CDR3. TCRdb reprocessed the multiplex PCR reads with MiXCR, giving one entry per CDR3 protein. There are fewer than 350,000 distinct CDR3 sequences in the sample; roughly 50% occur only once, and roughly an eighth lies in the top ten. Notes on the study in general: Type 2 diabetes repertoires were more diverse than type 1 diabetes repertoires. Highly-expanded CD4+ clones were few in type 2 diabetes, median one, roughly 4% of reads.

Germline trimming cut 5 bases from V and 6 bases from J; bases unmatched to any gene: 9. The CDR3 is 14 amino acids. Per the germline V gene, CDR1 is PRHDT and CDR2 is FYEKMQ (reference sequence). The receptor was isolated from a man aged 18 to 29 with type 2 diabetes. V usage is TRBV13 and J usage is TRBJ1-2, with TRBD1 matching over 7 bases. The sequenced material came from peripheral blood mononuclear cells (PBMCs). DNA of the CDR3: TGTGCCAGCAGCCGAATTCAGGGGGATGATGGCTACACCTTC. Protein product: CASSRIQGDDGYTF.